The subject of this entry is one T cell receptor (beta chain). Its target is unknown. Clones were sequenced by immunoSEQ multiplex PCR, and TCRdb holds only the in-frame ones, with some missing. The data contain 200,000 to 300,000 clones, 85% to 95% of them seen just once; the ten biggest clones take up 0.55%. The sample originates from a study of T cell responses to AZD1222 COVID-19 vaccine. Study-level points and caveats: Repertoires in all cases were sampled only once the peak T cell response had passed.

The junction had 7 bases not matched to a gene; V was cut back by 2 bases and J by 4 bases. The CDR3 length is 16 residues. Germline V gene data show CDR1 as KGHSH and CDR2 as LQKENI. The material was peripheral blood, obtained on day 0 of AZD1222 vaccination. The chain uses TRBV18 and TRBJ1-3, with 8 bases identical to TRBD1. The sequence was collected from an adult in good health. The DNA of the CDR3 is TGTGCCAGCTCACCAGGACAGGGACTTTCCGGAAACACCATATATTTT. This gives the protein CASSPGQGLSGNTIYF.